The 6 T cell receptor beta chains listed next were all sequenced from one sample in a study of OX40 agonist ivuxolimab in advanced cancers. Method: immunoSEQ multiplex PCR; TCRdb's copy keeps in-frame clones and lacks some. The sample has roughly 99,000 clones; about 91% are singletons. The source material was CD4+ or CD8+ T cells sorted from blood, sampled in a trial of the OX40 agonist ivuxolimab. The receptors shown here come from an adult with an advanced solid tumor such as melanoma, head and neck, liver or kidney cancer.

The chain links TRBV7-9 to TRBJ2-5, with D perhaps being TRBD1 or TRBD2 (5 bases each). There are 16 residues in the CDR3. From germline, CDR1 is SEHNR and CDR2 FQNEAQ (reference sequence). V lost 5 bases to trimming and J lost 2 bases, with 18 bases between them. CDR3 sequence: CASSDLPGTAQETQYF. For the CDR3, the DNA is TGTGCCAGCAGCGACCTACCCGGGACGGCACAAGAGACCCAGTACTTC.

The chain recombines TRBV9 with TRBJ2-7; 8 bases map to TRBD1. Germline V gives CDR1 SGDLS, CDR2 YYNGEE. J gave up 4 bases and V 3 bases, and 12 bases lay outside the gene matches. This CDR3 comprises 16 residues. The CDR3 DNA sequence: TGTGCCAGCAGCGGGGGGGCGACAGGGGCCGGGTACGAGCAGTACTTC. It is translated as CASSGGATGAGYEQYF.

V is TRBV11-2 and J is TRBJ2-7, with TRBD2 as a possible D gene (5 bases). Germline loops: CDR1 SGHAT, CDR2 FQNNGV. This CDR3 has 14 residues. The V gene lost 0 bases and the J gene lost 7 bases, with 13 bases spanning the gap. CDR3 residues: CASSLDNLPGEQYF. CDR3 DNA sequence: TGTGCCAGCAGCTTAGATAACCTCCCGGGGGAGCAGTACTTC.

This clone was picked up one time. V usage is TRBV6-6 and J usage is TRBJ2-3; D possibly uses TRBD1 or TRBD2 (5 bases each). There are 14 residues in the CDR3. The V gene lost 7 bases and the J gene lost 2 bases, with 13 bases spanning the gap. Germline loops: CDR1 MNHNY, CDR2 SVGAGI (reference sequence). The DNA for the CDR3 is TGTGCCAGCAAGTCTGAGGGGAACACAGATACGCAGTATTTT. It translates to CASKSEGNTDTQYF.

The CDR3 sequence: CASSLATSGSSYEQYF. The CDR3 DNA follows: TGCGCCAGCAGCTTGGCGACTAGCGGTAGCTCCTACGAGCAGTACTTC. The V gene is TRBV5-1, the J gene TRBJ2-7; TRBD2 matches 9 bases. The CDR3 length is 16 residues. V lost 0 bases, J lost 0 bases, and 4 bases stayed unmatched. CDR1 and CDR2 from the germline V gene are SGHRS and YFSETQ.

The chain has TRBV28 and TRBJ1-6, with D possibly being TRBD1 (5 bases). The CDR3 spans 15 residues. V was pared by 3 bases and J by 10 bases, with 16 bases between. CDR1 and CDR2 from the germline V gene are MDHEN and SYDVKM. CDR3 coding DNA: TGTGCCAGCAGTTTGCCCGGGGGAGGACCCTCACCCCTCCACTTT. It yields the protein CASSLPGGGPSPLHF.